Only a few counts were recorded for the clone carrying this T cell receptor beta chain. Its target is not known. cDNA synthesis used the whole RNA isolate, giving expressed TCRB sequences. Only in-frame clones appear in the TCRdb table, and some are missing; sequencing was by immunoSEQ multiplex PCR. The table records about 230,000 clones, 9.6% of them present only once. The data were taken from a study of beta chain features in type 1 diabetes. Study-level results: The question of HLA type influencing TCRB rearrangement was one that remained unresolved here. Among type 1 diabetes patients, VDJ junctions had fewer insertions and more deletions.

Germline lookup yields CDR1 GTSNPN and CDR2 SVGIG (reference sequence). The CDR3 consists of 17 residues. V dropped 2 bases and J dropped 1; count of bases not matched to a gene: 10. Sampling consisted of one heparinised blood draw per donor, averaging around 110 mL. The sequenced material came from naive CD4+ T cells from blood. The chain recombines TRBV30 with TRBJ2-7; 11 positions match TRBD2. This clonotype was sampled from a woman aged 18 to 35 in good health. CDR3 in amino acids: CAWSPRTSGPKSYEQYF. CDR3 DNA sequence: TGTGCCTGGAGTCCTAGGACTAGCGGGCCTAAATCCTACGAGCAGTACTTC.